This T cell receptor (beta chain) was recovered during a study of blood T cell repertoires in COVID-19. Study as a whole: In each case, the material was cDNA or gDNA derived from T cells, B-cell-depleted T cells, or PBMCs.

The CDR3 is made up of 14 amino acids. V was shortened by 4 bases and J by 6 bases, with 16 bases between the two germline ends. The germline gives CDR1 LGHDT, CDR2 YNNKEL (reference sequence). Original handling: Amplified reference gene primers provided the basis for estimating nucleated cell counts. The table came from immunoSEQ multiplex PCR; TCRdb's copy has only in-frame clones and leaves some out. V and J calls and clone size are copied from that table; D and trimming were computed from the DNA. The sample comprises 310,000 or so clones, roughly 87% of which are singletons, and 1% rests with the top ten. This clone was observed a few times.

The source is a man aged 50 to 59 with active or convalescent COVID-19. The chain has TRBV3-1 (or the pseudogene TRBV3-2) and TRBJ2-7; D may be TRBD1 (5 bases). Sequenced input: peripheral blood. The CDR3 nucleotides are TGTGCCAGCAGCCGCCTAGGGGCCTCTCTCGAGCAGTACTTC. The encoded protein is CASSRLGASLEQYF.